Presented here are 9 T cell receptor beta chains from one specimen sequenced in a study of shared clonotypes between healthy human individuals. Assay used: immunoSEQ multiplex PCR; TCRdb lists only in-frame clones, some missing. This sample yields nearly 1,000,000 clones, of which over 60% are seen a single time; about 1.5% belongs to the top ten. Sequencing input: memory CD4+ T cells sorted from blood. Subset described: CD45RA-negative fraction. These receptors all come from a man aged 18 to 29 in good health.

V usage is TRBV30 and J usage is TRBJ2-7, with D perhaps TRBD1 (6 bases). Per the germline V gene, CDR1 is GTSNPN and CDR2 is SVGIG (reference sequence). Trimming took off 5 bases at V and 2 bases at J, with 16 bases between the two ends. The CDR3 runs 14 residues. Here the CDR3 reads CAWAKRTATYEQYF. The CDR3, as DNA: TGTGCCTGGGCTAAAAGGACAGCTACCTACGAGCAGTACTTC.

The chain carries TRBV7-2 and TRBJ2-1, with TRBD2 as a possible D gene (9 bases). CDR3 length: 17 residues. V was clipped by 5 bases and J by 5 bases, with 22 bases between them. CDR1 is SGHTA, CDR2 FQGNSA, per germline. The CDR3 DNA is TGTGCCAGCAGCCCGCAGGGGGCGGGAGGGGGACACAATGAGCAGTTCTTC. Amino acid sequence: CASSPQGAGGGHNEQFF.

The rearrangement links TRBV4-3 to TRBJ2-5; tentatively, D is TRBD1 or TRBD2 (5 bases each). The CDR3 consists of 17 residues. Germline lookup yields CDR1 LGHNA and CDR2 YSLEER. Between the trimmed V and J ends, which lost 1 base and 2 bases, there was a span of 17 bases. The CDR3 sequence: CASSQGWGGGFQETQYF. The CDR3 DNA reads TGCGCCAGCAGCCAAGGATGGGGCGGAGGATTTCAAGAGACCCAGTACTTC.

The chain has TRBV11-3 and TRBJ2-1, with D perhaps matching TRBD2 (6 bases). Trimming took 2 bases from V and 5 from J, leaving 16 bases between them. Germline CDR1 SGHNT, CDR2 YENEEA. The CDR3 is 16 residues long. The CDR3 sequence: CASSLRRLGSDNEQFF. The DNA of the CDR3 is TGTGCCAGCAGCTTACGTCGACTAGGTTCGGACAATGAGCAGTTCTTC.

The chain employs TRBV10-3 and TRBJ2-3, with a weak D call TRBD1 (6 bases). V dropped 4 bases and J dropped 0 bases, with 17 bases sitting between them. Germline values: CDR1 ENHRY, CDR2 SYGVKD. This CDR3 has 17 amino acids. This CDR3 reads CAISGLGGQTSTDTQYF. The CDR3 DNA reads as TGTGCCATCAGTGGATTGGGCGGACAGACTAGCACAGATACGCAGTATTTT.

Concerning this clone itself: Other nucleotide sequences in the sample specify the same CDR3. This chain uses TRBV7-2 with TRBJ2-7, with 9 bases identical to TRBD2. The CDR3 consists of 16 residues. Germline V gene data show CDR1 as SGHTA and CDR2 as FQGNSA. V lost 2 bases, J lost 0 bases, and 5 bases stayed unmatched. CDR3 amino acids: CASSLRAGGSSYEQYF. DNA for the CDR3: TGTGCCAGCAGCTTACGAGCGGGGGGCAGCTCCTACGAGCAGTACTTC.

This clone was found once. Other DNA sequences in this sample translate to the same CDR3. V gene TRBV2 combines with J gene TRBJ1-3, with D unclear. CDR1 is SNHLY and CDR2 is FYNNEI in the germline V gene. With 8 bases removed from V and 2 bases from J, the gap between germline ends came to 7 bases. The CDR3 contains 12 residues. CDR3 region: CASGGTGNTIYF. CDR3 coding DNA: TGTGCCAGCGGAGGGACTGGAAACACCATATATTTT. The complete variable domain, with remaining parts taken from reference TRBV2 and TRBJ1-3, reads EPEVTQTPSHQVTQMGQEVILRCVPISNHLYFYWYRQILGQKVEFLVSFYNNEISEKSEIFDDQFSVERPDGSNFTLKIRSTKLEDSAMYFCASGGTGNTIYFGEGSWLTVV.

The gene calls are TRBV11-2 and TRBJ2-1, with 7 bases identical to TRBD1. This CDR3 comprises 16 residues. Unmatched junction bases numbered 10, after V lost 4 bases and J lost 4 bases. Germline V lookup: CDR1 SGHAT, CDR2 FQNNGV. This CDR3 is CASSSEPGTDYNEQFF. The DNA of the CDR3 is TGTGCCAGCAGCTCCGAACCCGGGACAGATTACAATGAGCAGTTCTTC.

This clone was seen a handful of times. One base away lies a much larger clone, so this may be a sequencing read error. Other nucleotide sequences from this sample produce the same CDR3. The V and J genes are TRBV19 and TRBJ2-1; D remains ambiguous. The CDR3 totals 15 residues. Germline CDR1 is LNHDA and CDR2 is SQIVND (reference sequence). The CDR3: CASSPVRPLGNEQFF. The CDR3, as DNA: TGTGCTAGTAGTCCCGTTAGGCCATTAGGCAATGAGCAGTTCTTC.